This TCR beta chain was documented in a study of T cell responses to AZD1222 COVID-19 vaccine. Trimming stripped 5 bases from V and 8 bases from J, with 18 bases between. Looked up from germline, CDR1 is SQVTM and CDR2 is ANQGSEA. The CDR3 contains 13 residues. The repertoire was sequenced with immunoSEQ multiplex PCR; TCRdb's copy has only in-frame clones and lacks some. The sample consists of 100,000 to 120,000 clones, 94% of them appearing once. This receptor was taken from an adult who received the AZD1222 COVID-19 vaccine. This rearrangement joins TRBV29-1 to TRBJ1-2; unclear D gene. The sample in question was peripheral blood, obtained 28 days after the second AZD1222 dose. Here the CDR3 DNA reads TGCAGCGTTTACGTAATAGGATCTGGGGGCTACACCTTC. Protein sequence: CSVYVIGSGGYTF.